The rows below give T cell receptor beta chains drawn from one sample of a study of blood T cell repertoires in COVID-19. Here immunoSEQ multiplex PCR was the method, and the copy in TCRdb shows in-frame clones only, minus some. The data contain about 200,000 clones, almost 85% of them singletons. Sequencing used peripheral blood. The receptors originated from a woman in her 40s with acute or convalescent COVID-19. The CDR3 runs from the conserved cysteine through the conserved F or W. The D gene is left open where the match is weak. The listing skips clone size in some rows; elsewhere it reads once, few, many or a size class.

j_call d_call v_call clone_size cdr3_aa cdr3_nt
TRBJ2-7 TRBD1 TRBV19 . CASSKRDRGTEQYF TGTGCCAGTAGCAAACGGGACAGGGGTACCGAGCAGTACTTC
TRBJ2-7 . TRBV6-6 . CASSPSSYEQYF TGTGCCAGCAGTCCCTCCTCCTACGAGCAGTACTTC
TRBJ1-4 TRBD1 TRBV5-1 . CASEVPSRGPKVFF TGCGCCAGCGAAGTTCCGTCCAGGGGGCCCAAAGTTTTTTTT
TRBJ2-3 TRBD2 TRBV7-9 . CASSPSGSGVDTQYF TGTGCCAGCAGCCCTAGCGGGAGTGGTGTAGATACGCAGTATTTT
TRBJ2-3 . TRBV11-2 . CASSFPLSGTQYF TGTGCCAGCAGCTTCCCCCTTAGCGGTACGCAGTATTTT
TRBJ2-7 . TRBV6-5 once CASWEDGSYEQYF TGTGCCAGCTGGGAGGACGGCTCCTACGAGCAGTACTTC
TRBJ2-7 TRBD1 TRBV29-1 . CSVRTGGRYEQYF TGCAGCGTTAGAACAGGGGGTCGTTACGAGCAGTACTTC
TRBJ1-2 . TRBV30 . CAWSEGYGRTF TGTGCCTGGAGCGAAGGCTATGGGAGGACCTTC
TRBJ2-5 TRBD2 TRBV10-2 . CASSEWRGGTRTQYF TGCGCCAGCAGTGAATGGCGGGGGGGGACGAGGACCCAGTACTTC
TRBJ2-6 TRBD2 TRBV7-2 . CASSPGGGANVLTF TGTGCCAGCAGCCCGGGGGGTGGGGCCAACGTCCTGACTTTC
TRBJ2-7 TRBD2 TRBV19 . CASSMRPGLAGYPVEQYF TGTGCCAGTAGTATGCGCCCGGGACTAGCGGGATATCCTGTCGAGCAGTACTTC
TRBJ2-7 TRBD2 TRBV6-2/TRBV6-3 . CASSSLASEAGGYEQYF TGTGCCAGCAGTTCCCTTGCCTCAGAAGCGGGGGGCTACGAGCAGTACTTC
TRBJ2-7 TRBD2 TRBV27 . CASSFSQREGYEQYF TGTGCCAGCAGTTTCTCCCAGCGGGAGGGCTACGAGCAGTACTTC
TRBJ2-7 TRBD2 TRBV6-2/TRBV6-3 . CASSRGTSGVYEQYF TGTGCCAGCAGTCGGGGGACTAGCGGGGTCTACGAGCAGTACTTC
TRBJ2-3 TRBD2 TRBV4-1 once CASSQDSSGGASTDTQYF TGCGCCAGCAGCCAAGATAGCAGCGGGGGAGCTAGCACAGATACGCAGTATTTT
TRBJ2-7 . TRBV19 . CASTKGGDRSYEQYF TGTGCCAGTACCAAGGGCGGGGACCGCTCCTACGAGCAGTACTTC
TRBJ2-3 . TRBV27 once CASSPRLLPHTDTQYF TGTGCCAGCAGTCCTAGACTCCTCCCCCACACAGATACGCAGTATTTT
TRBJ2-2 TRBD2 TRBV29-1 . CSVGTSGSTGELFF TGCAGCGTCGGGACTAGCGGGAGCACCGGGGAGCTGTTTTTT
TRBJ2-2 TRBD1 TRBV7-8 . CASRSGQGNTGELFF TGTGCCAGCAGATCGGGACAGGGAAACACCGGGGAGCTGTTTTTT
TRBJ1-5 TRBD1 TRBV29-1 once CSAAGGNNQPQHF TGCAGCGCTGCAGGGGGCAACAATCAGCCCCAGCATTTT
TRBJ2-7 . TRBV27 . CASSLAGGRYEQYF TGTGCCAGCAGTTTGGCAGGAGGGCGCTACGAGCAGTACTTC
TRBJ2-3 . TRBV5-6 once CASSITDTQYF TGTGCCAGCAGCATCACTGATACGCAGTATTTT
TRBJ1-6 . TRBV6-5 few CASSYDGGNSPLHF TGTGCCAGCAGTTACGACGGAGGGAATTCACCCCTCCACTTT
TRBJ2-7 . TRBV7-3 few CASSPSGGGSEQYF TGTGCCAGCAGCCCAAGCGGTGGGGGCTCGGAGCAGTACTTC
TRBJ2-1 . TRBV7-2 . CASRPGGSSYNEQFF TGTGCCAGCAGGCCAGGGGGGAGCTCCTACAATGAGCAGTTCTTC
TRBJ2-3 TRBD2 TRBV2 . CASSVKREGADTQYF TGTGCCAGCAGTGTTAAGCGGGAGGGCGCAGATACGCAGTATTTT
TRBJ1-1 TRBD1 TRBV27 . CASSLSPGGRAFF TGTGCCAGCAGTCTCTCCCCAGGGGGCAGGGCTTTCTTT
TRBJ1-3 TRBD1 TRBV4-1 . CASSVIRDRGLGNTIYF TGCGCCAGCAGCGTAATCCGGGACAGGGGGCTTGGAAACACCATATATTTT
TRBJ2-5 TRBD2 TRBV4-3 . CASSQDRVAGGVFGTQYF TGCGCCAGCAGCCAAGATCGGGTAGCGGGAGGCGTGTTCGGGACCCAGTACTTC
TRBJ1-4 . TRBV12-3/TRBV12-4 . CASSSNHEKLFF TGTGCCAGCAGTTCTAACCACGAAAAACTGTTTTTT
TRBJ2-5 . TRBV5-4 once CASSNTGRSGIGETQYF TGTGCCAGCAGCAATACAGGGAGGAGCGGGATTGGAGAGACCCAGTACTTC
TRBJ2-3 TRBD1 TRBV6-5 . CASTGGQATDTQYF TGTGCCAGCACCGGAGGACAGGCCACAGATACGCAGTATTTT
TRBJ2-2 . TRBV11-3 . CASSLAGTGELFF TGTGCCAGCAGCTTAGCGGGCACCGGGGAGCTGTTTTTT
TRBJ2-5 TRBD1 TRBV5-1 once CASSVRTGAEETQYF TGCGCCAGCAGCGTAAGGACAGGGGCTGAAGAGACCCAGTACTTC
TRBJ2-5 TRBD2 TRBV7-7 . CASSLRLAEDSYQETQYF TGTGCCAGCAGCTTACGACTAGCGGAAGACTCGTACCAAGAGACCCAGTACTTC
TRBJ2-7 TRBD1 TRBV9 . CASSGPLGQGAGQYF TGTGCCAGCAGCGGCCCCCTGGGACAGGGGGCGGGGCAGTACTTC
TRBJ2-2 . TRBV6-4 . CASSDQPGLRGTGELFF TGTGCCAGCAGTGACCAGCCGGGTCTTCGGGGCACCGGGGAGCTGTTTTTT
TRBJ1-3 TRBD1 TRBV5-1 . CASSLGDSTIYF TGCGCCAGCAGCTTGGGGGACAGCACCATATATTTT
TRBJ2-7 . TRBV12-3/TRBV12-4 . CASIQGGTYEQYF TGTGCCAGCATTCAAGGAGGTACCTACGAGCAGTACTTC
TRBJ2-3 . TRBV27 . CASSLLGATGTQYF TGTGCCAGCAGTTTATTAGGGGCCACAGGTACGCAGTATTTT
TRBJ2-2 . TRBV7-8 . CASSPEGGAGELFF TGTGCCAGCAGTCCGGAAGGCGGGGCCGGGGAGCTGTTTTTT